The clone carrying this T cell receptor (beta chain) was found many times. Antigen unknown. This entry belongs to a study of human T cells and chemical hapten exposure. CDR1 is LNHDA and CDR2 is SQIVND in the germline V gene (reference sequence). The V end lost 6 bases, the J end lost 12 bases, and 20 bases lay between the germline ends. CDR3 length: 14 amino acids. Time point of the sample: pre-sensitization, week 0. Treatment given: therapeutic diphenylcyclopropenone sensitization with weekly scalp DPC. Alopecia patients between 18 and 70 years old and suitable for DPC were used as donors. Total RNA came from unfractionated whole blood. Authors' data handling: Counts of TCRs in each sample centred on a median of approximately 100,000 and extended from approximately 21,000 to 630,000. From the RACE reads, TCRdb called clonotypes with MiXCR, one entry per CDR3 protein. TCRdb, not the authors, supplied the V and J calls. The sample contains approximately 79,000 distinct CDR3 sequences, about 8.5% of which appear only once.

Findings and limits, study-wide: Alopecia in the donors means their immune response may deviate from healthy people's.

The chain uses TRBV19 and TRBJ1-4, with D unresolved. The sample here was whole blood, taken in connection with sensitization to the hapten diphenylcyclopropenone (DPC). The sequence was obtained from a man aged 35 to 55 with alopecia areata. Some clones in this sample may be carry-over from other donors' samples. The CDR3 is CASSTTVLEFELFF. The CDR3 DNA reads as TGTGCCAGTAGCACTACAGTTTTGGAATTTGAACTGTTTTTT.